This entry lists 31 T cell receptor beta chains sequenced from one sample in a study of PD-L1 blockade in urothelial cancer. This sample's time point: pretreatment peripheral blood. The table came from immunoSEQ multiplex PCR; TCRdb's copy has only in-frame clones and leaves some out. This table holds about 50,000 clones, approximately 81% found once. The source was PBMCs, collected around atezolizumab (anti-PD-L1) treatment. The source of these receptors is a man between 65 and 79 years old with urothelial cancer.

The chain joins TRBV6-1 to TRBJ2-5; D is undetermined. Trimming removed 8 bases from V and 3 bases from J, with 13 bases in between. The CDR3 is made up of 13 amino acids. CDR1 and CDR2 (germline): MNHNS, SASEGT. CDR3 in DNA: TGTGCCAGCGTTCGAGGAAAAGAAGAGACCCAGTACTTC. It encodes CASVRGKEETQYF.

This rearrangement joins TRBV9 to TRBJ2-1; TRBD2 might be the D (5 bases). The CDR3 extends over 15 amino acids. CDR1 is SGDLS, CDR2 YYNGEE, per germline. V lost 4 bases to trimming and J lost 5 bases, with 16 bases between them. This CDR3 is CASSFRPGLDNEQFF. In DNA form, the CDR3 reads TGTGCCAGCAGCTTCCGGCCGGGGTTGGACAATGAGCAGTTCTTC.

In its sample, this clone was seen a few times. The rearrangement joins TRBV4-2 to TRBJ2-5, with 7 bases that match TRBD2. Looked up from germline, CDR1 is LGHNA and CDR2 is YNFKEQ. Unmatched junction bases numbered 7, after V lost 0 bases and J lost 3 bases. The CDR3 sequence is 16 residues long. The chain's CDR3 is CASSQDPAGVKETQYF. The CDR3 DNA sequence: TGTGCCAGCAGCCAAGATCCTGCGGGAGTGAAAGAGACCCAGTACTTC.

CDR3 sequence reads: CASSQFTGDTQYF. The CDR3 DNA reads as TGCGCCAGCAGCCAATTTACTGGAGATACGCAGTATTTT. V and J are TRBV4-3 and TRBJ2-3; the D is unclear. Germline V gene sequence: CDR1 LGHNA, CDR2 YSLEER. Trimming left V 2 bases short and J 5 bases short, with 8 bases between. The CDR3 runs to 13 residues.

CDR3 in amino acids: CASSDSGGTDTQYF. DNA for the CDR3: TGTGCCAGCAGCGACAGCGGGGGCACAGATACGCAGTATTTT. This chain joins TRBV7-2 and TRBJ2-3; 7 bases are shared with TRBD2. V lost 5 bases to trimming and J lost 1 base; unmatched junction nucleotides: 3. Germline V gives CDR1 SGHTA, CDR2 FQGNSA. The length of the CDR3 is 14 residues.

The J gene is TRBJ1-6, the V gene TRBV7-2; 8 nucleotides match TRBD1. Germline values: CDR1 SGHTA, CDR2 FQGNSA. This CDR3 is 16 amino acids long. Trimming at V came to 6 bases and at J to 7 bases, leaving 11 bases not matched to a gene. Here the CDR3 reads CASSRDRTGLNSPLHF. The DNA for the CDR3 is TGTGCCAGCAGTAGAGACCGGACAGGGTTAAATTCACCCCTCCACTTT.

This chain uses TRBV7-3 with TRBJ2-2; D possibly corresponds to TRBD1 (6 bases). Germline CDR1 is SGHTA and CDR2 is FQGTGA. The V and J ends lost 5 bases and 6 bases respectively, with 16 bases between them. The CDR3 runs to 15 residues. The CDR3 DNA reads as TGTGCCAGCAGCCGTGAGACAGGTTTCCCCGGGGAGCTGTTTTTT. It is translated as CASSRETGFPGELFF.

This chain connects TRBV7-7 to TRBJ2-3; 13 bases are a match to TRBD2. Per the germline V gene, CDR1 is SSHAT and CDR2 is FNYEAQ (reference sequence). This CDR3 is built from 18 residues. The trim removed 5 bases at V and 2 bases at J, leaving 10 bases unmatched. CDR3 in amino acids: CASSRADTSGGATDTQYF. CDR3 DNA sequence: TGTGCCAGCAGCCGCGCCGATACTAGCGGGGGGGCCACAGATACGCAGTATTTT.

The chain links TRBV2 to TRBJ2-6, with D tentatively TRBD1 (6 bases). CDR1 SNHLY and CDR2 FYNNEI come from the germline V gene. V lost 6 bases and J 4 bases, leaving 19 bases between the germline ends. The CDR3 consists of 17 residues. CDR3 coding DNA: TGTGCCAGCAGCAAGGACCAGAGGGGGTCAGGGGCCAACGTCCTGACTTTC. It specifies CASSKDQRGSGANVLTF.

With regard to this clone: The same CDR3 is also encoded by other DNA sequences in this sample. V and J are TRBV19 and TRBJ1-5; 7 bases are shared with TRBD1. Germline V gene lookup returns CDR1 LNHDA and CDR2 SQIVND (reference sequence). Germline trimming cut 1 base from V and 4 bases from J; bases unmatched to any gene: 1. CDR3 length equals 14 residues. The CDR3 DNA is TGTGCCAGTAGTATAGGACAGGGTAATCAGCCCCAGCATTTT. Translated, it gives CASSIGQGNQPQHF.

The rearrangement joins TRBV5-1 to TRBJ2-5; no firm D call. This CDR3 has 14 residues. Trimming left V 0 bases short and J 3 bases short, with 9 bases between. The germline gives CDR1 SGHRS, CDR2 YFSETQ. In nucleotides, the CDR3 is TGCGCCAGCAGCTTGGAGTACGGAGAAGAGACCCAGTACTTC. Protein product: CASSLEYGEETQYF.

The CDR3: CAINKGQGGEAFF. Here the CDR3 DNA reads TGTGCCATCAACAAAGGACAGGGGGGTGAAGCTTTCTTT. The J gene is TRBJ1-1, the V gene TRBV10-3, with 10 bases that match TRBD1. J lost 7 bases, V lost 7 bases, and 6 bases had no gene match. Per germline, CDR1 ENHRY and CDR2 SYGVKD. The CDR3 sequence is 13 residues long.

The chain has TRBV9 and TRBJ1-4; D is undetermined. The V end lost 0 bases, the J end lost 8 bases, and 11 bases lay between the germline ends. This CDR3 comprises 14 residues. CDR1 is SGDLS and CDR2 is YYNGEE in the germline V gene. The CDR3 coding sequence is TGTGCCAGCAGCGTAGGGGCATCGGGAGAAAAACTGTTTTTT. It specifies CASSVGASGEKLFF.

The chain employs TRBV19 and TRBJ2-7; maybe TRBD2 (5 bases). Germline values: CDR1 LNHDA, CDR2 SQIVND (reference sequence). CDR3 length equals 14 residues. Trimming removed 1 base from V and 0 bases from J, with 7 bases in between. The CDR3 region is CASSIAGLSYEQYF. The CDR3 DNA is TGTGCCAGTAGTATAGCAGGACTCTCCTACGAGCAGTACTTC. Drawing the rest from reference TRBV19 and TRBJ2-7, the complete variable domain is DGGITQSPKYLFRKEGQNVTLSCEQNLNHDAMYWYRQDPGQGLRLIYYSQIVNDFQKGDIAEGYSVSREKKESFPLTVTSAQKNPTAFYLCASSIAGLSYEQYFGPGTRLTVT.

This chain joins TRBV4-3 and TRBJ1-2; D may be TRBD1 (5 bases). V was trimmed by 0 bases and J by 5 bases, leaving 13 bases between them. Germline-derived CDR1 and CDR2 are LGHNA and YSLEER. CDR3 length: 15 residues. The CDR3 loop is CASSQEAGSGYGYTF. For the CDR3, the DNA is TGCGCCAGCAGCCAAGAGGCAGGGTCTGGGTATGGCTACACCTTC.

The V call is TRBV29-1, the J call TRBJ2-5, with 10 nucleotides matching TRBD2. This CDR3 region has 14 residues. The J segment lost 5 bases and the V segment lost 4 bases, leaving 7 bases of the junction unmatched. Germline CDR1 reads SQVTM; CDR2 reads ANQGSEA. CDR3: CSVVSGRTPETQYF. In nucleotides, the CDR3 is TGCAGCGTTGTTAGCGGGAGGACTCCTGAGACCCAGTACTTC.

CDR3 nucleotides: TGTGCCAGCAGCGTTCCAAGGGAGGGGGAGCAGTTCTTC. It codes for CASSVPREGEQFF. The chain employs TRBV2 and TRBJ2-1; TRBD2 matches at 7 bases. CDR3 length equals 13 residues. The ends lost 6 bases at V and 10 bases at J; junction bases unmatched: 9. Germline-derived CDR1 and CDR2 are SNHLY and FYNNEI.

The CDR3 protein is CASSRDSGRVNNEQFF. In DNA, the CDR3 is TGTGCCAGCTCACGAGATAGCGGGAGGGTAAACAATGAGCAGTTCTTC. The chain uses TRBV18 and TRBJ2-1; 11 nucleotides agree with TRBD2. The trim removed 4 bases at V and 5 bases at J, leaving 7 bases unmatched. The CDR3 contains 16 residues. Germline V gene lookup returns CDR1 KGHSH and CDR2 LQKENI. Looking up the rest from reference TRBV18 and TRBJ2-1 gives the full variable domain: NAGVMQNPRHLVRRRGQEARLRCSPMKGHSHVYWYRQLPEEGLKFMVYLQKENIIDESGMPKERFSAEFPKEGPSILRIQQVVRGDSAAYFCASSRDSGRVNNEQFFGPGTRLTVL.

This clone was seen once. J is TRBJ2-1 and V is TRBV19, with 10 bases lining up with TRBD1. Germline V gene lookup returns CDR1 LNHDA and CDR2 SQIVND (reference sequence). Unmatched junction bases numbered 4, after V lost 4 bases and J lost 4 bases. The CDR3 consists of 15 residues. The CDR3 DNA is TGTGCCAGTAGTACTGCGGGACAGGGGTACAATGAGCAGTTCTTC. Translated: CASSTAGQGYNEQFF. Full variable domain (remainder filled in from reference TRBV19 and TRBJ2-1): DGGITQSPKYLFRKEGQNVTLSCEQNLNHDAMYWYRQDPGQGLRLIYYSQIVNDFQKGDIAEGYSVSREKKESFPLTVTSAQKNPTAFYLCASSTAGQGYNEQFFGPGTRLTVL.

J is TRBJ2-1 and V is TRBV7-2; 7 bases are shared with TRBD1. Germline trimming cut 4 bases from V and 2 bases from J; bases unmatched to any gene: 5. The germline V gene encodes CDR1 SGHTA and CDR2 FQGNSA. The CDR3 length is 15 residues. CDR3 region: CASSSTGSPYNEQFF. The DNA for the CDR3 is TGTGCCAGCAGCTCGACAGGGTCCCCCTACAATGAGCAGTTCTTC. The complete variable domain, with remaining parts taken from reference TRBV7-2 and TRBJ2-1, reads GAGVSQSPSNKVTEKGKDVELRCDPISGHTALYWYRQSLGQGLEFLIYFQGNSAPDKSGLPSDRFSAERTGGSVSTLTIQRTQQEDSAVYLCASSSTGSPYNEQFFGPGTRLTVL.

This chain links TRBV9 with TRBJ2-1; 12 positions agree with TRBD2. The CDR3 is 17 residues long. With 0 bases clipped from V and 8 bases from J, the junction kept 9 bases outside the gene matches. Germline assignment: CDR1 SGDLS and CDR2 YYNGEE. CDR3 amino acids: CASSVGAASGGGDEQFF. CDR3 nucleotides: TGTGCCAGCAGCGTAGGAGCGGCTAGCGGGGGGGGAGATGAGCAGTTCTTC.

This clone is judged medium-sized. V and J are TRBV28 and TRBJ2-3; D gene uncertain. This CDR3 spans 13 amino acids. Germline-derived CDR1 and CDR2 are MDHEN and SYDVKM. V lost 10 bases to trimming and J lost 3 bases, with 14 bases between them. The CDR3 sequence: CATKKSATDTQYF. DNA for the CDR3: TGTGCCACCAAGAAAAGCGCAACAGATACGCAGTATTTT.

The chain recombines TRBV4-2 with TRBJ2-2; possibly TRBD2 for D (5 bases). In germline, CDR1 is LGHNA, CDR2 YNFKEQ. V was trimmed by 8 bases and J by 10 bases, leaving 14 bases between them. This CDR3 region has 12 residues. CDR3: CASSSLGEELFF. The CDR3 DNA reads as TGTGCCAGCTCCTCCCTGGGAGAGGAGCTGTTTTTT.

The V call is TRBV2, the J call TRBJ2-2, with 7 nucleotides matching TRBD1. Trimming at V came to 7 bases and at J to 0 bases, leaving 5 bases not matched to a gene. The germline CDR1 and CDR2 sequences are SNHLY and FYNNEI. The CDR3 contains 15 residues. CDR3 coding DNA: TGTGCCAGCATTATGGGACAGACGAACACCGGGGAGCTGTTTTTT. This gives the protein CASIMGQTNTGELFF.

This clone was counted only a few times. The chain employs TRBV7-9 and TRBJ1-2; tentatively, D is TRBD1 (5 bases). This CDR3 has 14 residues. Deletions cut 5 bases from V and 2 bases from J, with 12 bases between. Germline lookup yields CDR1 SEHNR and CDR2 FQNEAQ (reference sequence). DNA for the CDR3: TGTGCCAGCAGCACCAGTGGGGCAAACTATGGCTACACCTTC. Its protein is CASSTSGANYGYTF. Supplemented by reference TRBV7-9 and TRBJ1-2, the full variable domain reads DTGVSQNPRHKITKRGQNVTFRCDPISEHNRLYWYRQTLGQGPEFLTYFQNEAQLEKSRLLSDRFSAERPKGSFSTLEIQRTEQGDSAMYLCASSTSGANYGYTFGSGTRLTVV.

The sample holds a few counts of this clone. This chain connects TRBV10-3 to TRBJ2-7; maybe TRBD1 (5 bases). Trimming pared 6 bases from V and 0 bases from J, leaving 15 bases between. Germline V gene data show CDR1 as ENHRY and CDR2 as SYGVKD. CDR3 length equals 15 residues. The CDR3 spells CAISAPDKGSYEQYF. The CDR3 DNA reads as TGTGCCATCAGCGCCCCGGACAAGGGCTCCTACGAGCAGTACTTC.

The V and J genes are TRBV5-8 and TRBJ1-1; D call uncertain. CDR1 is SGHTS and CDR2 is YDEGEE in the germline V gene. V lost 5 bases and J 7 bases, leaving 21 bases between the germline ends. The CDR3 runs to 15 residues. CDR3 sequence (DNA): TGTGCCAGCAGGCCTATAGACGGACTAATACGTGAAGCTTTCTTT. Its translation is CASRPIDGLIREAFF. Full variable domain (remainder filled in from reference TRBV5-8 and TRBJ1-1): EAGVTQSPTHLIKTRGQQATLRCSPISGHTSVYWYQQALGLGLQFLLWYDEGEERNRGNFPPRFSGRQFPNYSSELNVNALELEDSALYLCASRPIDGLIREAFFGQGTRLTVV.

This chain uses TRBV4-1 with TRBJ2-3; 13 bases agree with TRBD2. The CDR3 is 16 amino acids. Per the germline V gene, CDR1 is MGHRA and CDR2 is YSYEKL. V dropped 2 bases and J dropped 10; count of bases not matched to a gene: 9. CDR3 nucleotides: TGCGCCAGCAGCCAACCGACTAGCGGGAGGCGCGGGGCGCAGTATTTT. Translation gives CASSQPTSGRRGAQYF.

On this clone: Other DNA sequences of this sample code for an identical CDR3. V usage is TRBV7-3 and J usage is TRBJ2-3; weak D call: TRBD1 (5 bases). V lost 2 bases and J 2 bases, leaving 8 bases between the germline ends. Germline CDR1 reads SGHTA; CDR2 reads FQGTGA. CDR3 size: 14 residues. In nucleotides, the CDR3 is TGTGCCAGCAGCTTACAGGGCCCCACAGATACGCAGTATTTT. This translates into CASSLQGPTDTQYF.

This chain joins TRBV28 and TRBJ2-1; no definite D call. The germline gives CDR1 MDHEN, CDR2 SYDVKM. This CDR3 is built from 15 residues. The V end lost 3 bases, the J end lost 1 base, and 10 bases lay between the germline ends. For the CDR3, the DNA is TGTGCCAGCAGTTTGGTAGAGAGGTCCTACAATGAGCAGTTCTTC. Protein: CASSLVERSYNEQFF.

This clone was observed a few times. This chain connects TRBV2 to TRBJ1-1; 8 nucleotides agree with TRBD1. CDR3 length equals 15 residues. The V segment lost 9 bases and the J segment 4 bases; nucleotides outside the gene matches: 13. CDR1 is SNHLY and CDR2 is FYNNEI in the germline V gene. The CDR3 region has the DNA TGTGCCAGTAAAGAGGACAGGGCTATGAGCACTGAAGCTTTCTTT. Residues: CASKEDRAMSTEAFF.